Below, one TCR beta chain is given with its context. These data belong to a study of Ad26.COV2.S vaccination and SARS-CoV-2 variants. In the study overall: Donor allocation was to the COV1001 Ad26.COV2.S trial arm.

This sample's treatment: roughly 19 received Ad26.COV2.S at low or high dose, single or two shots; a few received placebo; per-sample allocation not given. On day 63 after the first injection, vaccine and placebo recipients gave samples. Cohort 1b enrolled adults aged 18-55 years in Boston. The data were produced by immunoSEQ multiplex PCR, yet TCRdb's version contains in-frame clones alone and is incomplete. The sample yields roughly 400,000 clones, approximately 90% seen once. The CDR3 extends over 15 amino acids. Looked up from germline, CDR1 is SGHKS and CDR2 is YYEKEE (reference sequence). Trimming stripped 0 bases from V and 5 bases from J, with 14 bases between.

This sequence originates from a person between 18 and 65 years old who received the Ad26.COV2.S COVID-19 vaccine or a placebo. Source: peripheral blood, taken in a trial of Ad26.COV2.S vaccine versus placebo. The J gene is TRBJ2-5, the V gene TRBV5-5; tentative D call: TRBD2 (5 bases). The CDR3 protein is CASSLGIGGWETQYF. The CDR3 bases are TGTGCCAGCAGCTTGGGTATCGGCGGGTGGGAGACCCAGTACTTC.